This is a list of T cell receptor beta chains from one sample in a study of blood T cell repertoires in COVID-19. Sequenced by immunoSEQ multiplex PCR; TCRdb stores in-frame clones only, minus some. The sample holds approximately 210,000 clones, roughly 85% seen once. Material: peripheral blood. The receptors stem from a man aged 30-40 years who had recovered from COVID-19. Each CDR3 is given with its conserved first and last residue. Each record gives: V gene, D gene, clone size, CDR3 length, J gene, CDR3 protein, CDR3 DNA. The D gene is left open where the match is weak. Only some rows state a clone size, as once, few, many or a class for expanded clones.

TRBV19	NA	NA	17	TRBJ1-3	CASSRRHLTPPYDTIYF	TGTGCCAGTTCGCGCCGCCATTTAACGCCGCCCTATGACACCATATATTTT
TRBV30	NA	NA	12	TRBJ2-3	CAFSGSTDTQYF	TGTGCCTTCAGCGGGAGCACAGATACGCAGTATTTT
TRBV29-1	TRBD2	NA	12	TRBJ2-2	CSVGLATGELFF	TGCAGCGTGGGACTAGCGACCGGGGAGCTGTTTTTT
TRBV11-2	TRBD1	once	15	TRBJ2-7	CASSTQTGTPYEQYF	TGTGCCAGCAGCACTCAGACAGGGACCCCCTACGAGCAGTACTTC
TRBV18	NA	NA	12	TRBJ1-1	CASSPAVGKAFF	TGTGCCAGCTCACCCGCAGTGGGCAAGGCTTTCTTT
TRBV5-1	NA	once	15	TRBJ2-1	CASSLWESSYNEQFF	TGCGCCAGCAGCTTGTGGGAGAGCTCCTACAATGAGCAGTTCTTC
TRBV5-4	TRBD2	NA	15	TRBJ2-3	CASSMPAGVKDTQYF	TGTGCCAGCAGTATGCCAGCGGGGGTTAAAGATACGCAGTATTTT
TRBV6-1	NA	NA	12	TRBJ2-5	CASSEAQETQYF	TGTGCCAGCAGTGAAGCGCAGGAGACCCAGTACTTC
TRBV2	NA	NA	13	TRBJ1-1	CASSDLGETEAFF	TGTGCCAGCTCGGATCTCGGGGAAACTGAAGCTTTCTTT
TRBV9	NA	NA	14	TRBJ2-5	CASSHAVAPETQYF	TGTGCCAGCAGCCATGCGGTGGCCCCAGAGACCCAGTACTTC
TRBV5-8	NA	NA	13	TRBJ2-3	CASSFQGRDTQYF	TGTGCCAGCAGCTTTCAGGGAAGAGATACGCAGTATTTT
TRBV6-5	TRBD1	NA	14	TRBJ2-7	CASSYSTTGDEQYF	TGTGCCAGCAGTTACTCAACGACAGGGGACGAGCAGTACTTC
TRBV6-5	NA	NA	13	TRBJ1-6	CASSSGGNSPLHF	TGTGCCAGCAGTTCCGGCGGGAATTCACCCCTCCACTTT
TRBV15	TRBD1	NA	14	TRBJ2-7	CATSRGGTVGEQYF	TGTGCCACCAGCAGAGGAGGGACAGTCGGCGAGCAGTACTTC
TRBV4-3	NA	NA	15	TRBJ1-4	CASSQEQYRSEKLFF	TGCGCCAGCAGCCAAGAACAGTACAGGTCCGAAAAACTGTTTTTT
TRBV11-2	NA	NA	13	TRBJ1-5	CASSSNSNQPQHF	TGTGCCAGCAGCTCAAATAGCAATCAGCCCCAGCATTTT
TRBV3-1/TRBV3-2	NA	NA	16	TRBJ1-4	CASSQVGSEGGGKLFF	TGTGCCAGCAGCCAAGTGGGATCAGAGGGTGGAGGAAAACTGTTTTTT
TRBV19	NA	NA	18	TRBJ2-3	CASSPLEFESGGTDTQYF	TGTGCCAGTAGTCCCCTAGAGTTTGAATCCGGGGGCACAGATACGCAGTATTTT
TRBV30	TRBD1	NA	15	TRBJ2-2	CAWTLWTGAAGELFF	TGTGCCTGGACCCTGTGGACAGGGGCCGCTGGGGAGCTGTTTTTT
TRBV5-4	NA	NA	14	TRBJ1-1	CASSPGPWDTEAFF	TGTGCCAGCAGCCCGGGTCCTTGGGACACTGAAGCTTTCTTT
TRBV4-2	TRBD1	NA	15	TRBJ1-1	CASSQGQGLNTEAFF	TGTGCCAGCAGCCAAGGACAGGGGCTGAACACTGAAGCTTTCTTT
TRBV6-5	TRBD1	NA	16	TRBJ1-2	CASSYSGQAFNYGYTF	TGTGCCAGCAGTTACTCAGGACAGGCCTTTAACTATGGCTACACCTTC
TRBV14	NA	NA	13	TRBJ1-5	CASSQETAKPQHF	TGTGCCAGCAGCCAAGAAACAGCCAAGCCCCAGCATTTT
TRBV12-3/TRBV12-4	TRBD2	NA	13	TRBJ2-7	CASSGWEGYEQYF	TGTGCCAGCAGTGGGTGGGAGGGATACGAGCAGTACTTC
TRBV6-5	TRBD2	NA	14	TRBJ2-1	CASCRRETYNEQFF	TGTGCCAGCTGCAGGCGGGAGACCTACAATGAGCAGTTCTTC
TRBV20-1	NA	once	11	TRBJ1-2	CSPPSGEGYTF	TGCAGTCCACCTTCCGGGGAAGGCTACACCTTC
TRBV14	NA	NA	13	TRBJ2-7	CASSQQTGYEQYF	TGTGCCAGCAGCCAACAAACAGGGTACGAGCAGTACTTC
TRBV6-5	NA	NA	14	TRBJ1-3	CASNTPIRGNTIYF	TGTGCCAGCAATACGCCTATCCGCGGAAACACCATATATTTT
TRBV5-4	TRBD1	NA	17	TRBJ1-4	CASSNDRGGPHNEKLFF	TGTGCCAGCAGCAACGACAGGGGCGGCCCGCATAATGAAAAACTGTTTTTT
TRBV28	NA	few	12	TRBJ1-2	CASSTDPRGYTF	TGTGCCAGCAGTACCGACCCGAGGGGCTACACCTTC
TRBV11-2	NA	NA	15	TRBJ1-2	CASSFQAFTNYGYTF	TGTGCCAGCAGCTTTCAGGCCTTCACTAACTATGGCTACACCTTC
TRBV5-8	NA	NA	20	TRBJ2-6	CASSLGQGRGFHSGANVLTF	TGTGCCAGCAGCTTGGGACAAGGTAGGGGTTTTCACTCTGGGGCCAACGTCCTGACTTTC
TRBV24-1	NA	NA	15	TRBJ1-2	CATSDSRDTGYGYTF	TGTGCCACCAGTGATAGCCGGGACACAGGCTATGGCTACACCTTC
TRBV7-2	TRBD1	NA	15	TRBJ1-2	CASMDRGALSYGYTF	TGTGCCAGTATGGACAGGGGAGCCCTTAGCTATGGCTACACCTTC
TRBV24-1	TRBD2	NA	15	TRBJ2-5	CATSPSGGPIETQYF	TGTGCCACCAGTCCTAGCGGGGGACCCATAGAGACCCAGTACTTC
TRBV5-6	NA	NA	14	TRBJ2-7	CASSYGYRADEQYF	TGTGCCAGCAGTTACGGCTACAGGGCTGACGAGCAGTACTTC
TRBV10-1	NA	NA	12	TRBJ2-7	CASSESGGGQYF	TGCGCCAGCAGTGAGTCGGGGGGAGGGCAGTACTTC
TRBV15	NA	NA	19	TRBJ1-2	CATSSTLPPQRLPNYGYTF	TGTGCCACCAGCAGTACCTTACCACCCCAGCGTCTGCCTAACTATGGCTACACCTTC
TRBV6-6	TRBD2	NA	16	TRBJ2-7	CASSRTSGGRVYEQYF	TGTGCCAGCAGTCGGACTAGCGGGGGGAGGGTCTACGAGCAGTACTTC
TRBV21-1	NA	NA	16	TRBJ1-2	CASSKDRARDYYGYTF	TGTGCCAGCAGCAAAGACAGGGCCCGTGATTACTATGGCTACACCTTC
TRBV19	TRBD2	once	17	TRBJ2-2	CASTATSGGARTGELFF	TGTGCCAGTACCGCGACTAGCGGGGGGGCGAGGACCGGGGAGCTGTTTTTT
TRBV10-3	NA	NA	16	TRBJ2-3	CATSGQAQGRTDTQYF	TGTGCCACCAGCGGGCAGGCCCAGGGTCGGACAGATACGCAGTATTTT